This paragraph reports one TCR beta chain. The sample comes from a study of T cells expressing NK-cell markers. Study as a whole: It was sorted CD3+CD56-NKG2C+, CD3+CD56+NKG2C- and CD3+CD56+NKG2C+ T cells that provided the TCR beta repertoires. Of eight sequenced donors, seven were HCMV-seropositive and one HCMV-seronegative.

5'RACE template switching built TCR beta cDNA with unique molecular identifiers. For each CDR3 protein, TCRdb gives one entry from its re-call of the 5' RACE reads, without DNA. The listing records roughly 450,000 distinct CDR3 sequences. The CDR3 is made up of 12 amino acids. Germline assignment: CDR1 MNHEY and CDR2 SVGAGI. This receptor was obtained from a woman between 45 and 60 years old in good health. The V gene is TRBV6-5, the J gene TRBJ2-1. The sequencing input was blood T cells: a sorted CD56 or NKG2C T cell subset, CD4+ or CD8+ T cells, or bulk PBMC T cells (not recorded which). Here the CDR3 reads CASSYSNGYWFF.